This T cell receptor (beta chain) derives from a study of T cell responses to AZD1222 COVID-19 vaccine. The method was immunoSEQ multiplex PCR; TCRdb's version includes in-frame clones alone and lacks a portion of them. The sample has about 86,000 clones, approximately 82% seen once. The CDR3 covers 18 residues. Germline assignment: CDR1 MDHEN and CDR2 SYDVKM. The ends were cut back, 2 bases at V and 1 base at J, with 15 bases in the middle. Sequences were derived from peripheral blood, sampled on day 0 of AZD1222 vaccination. The origin of this receptor is an adult in good health. The rearrangement joins TRBV28 to TRBJ2-6; D gene unclear. CDR3 DNA sequence: TGTGCCAGCAGTTTACCCCCGGGCAGCGCTTCTGGGGCCAACGTCCTGACTTTC. Translation: CASSLPPGSASGANVLTF.